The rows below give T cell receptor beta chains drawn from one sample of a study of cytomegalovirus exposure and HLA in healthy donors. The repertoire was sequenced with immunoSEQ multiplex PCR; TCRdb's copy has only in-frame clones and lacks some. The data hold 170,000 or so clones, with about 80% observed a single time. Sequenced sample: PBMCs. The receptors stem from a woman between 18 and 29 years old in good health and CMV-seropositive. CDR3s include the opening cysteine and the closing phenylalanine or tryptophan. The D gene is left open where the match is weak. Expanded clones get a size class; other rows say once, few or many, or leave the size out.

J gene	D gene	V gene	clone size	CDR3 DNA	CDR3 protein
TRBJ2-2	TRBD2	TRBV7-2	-	TGTGCCAGCACGACTGCTAGCGGAGCCACCGGGGAGCTGTTTTTT	CASTTASGATGELFF
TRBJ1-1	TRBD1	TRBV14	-	TGTGCCAGCAGCCTTCGGACAGGGAGGAACACTGAAGCTTTCTTT	CASSLRTGRNTEAFF
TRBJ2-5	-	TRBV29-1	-	TGCAGCGTTTTAACCGGAGAGACCCAGTACTTC	CSVLTGETQYF
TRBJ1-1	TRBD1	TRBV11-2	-	TGTGCCAGCAGCCAGACAGGGGTGCCCGAAGCTTTCTTT	CASSQTGVPEAFF
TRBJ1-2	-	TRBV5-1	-	TGCGCCAGCAGTCAAGCTACAGATGGCTACACCTTC	CASSQATDGYTF
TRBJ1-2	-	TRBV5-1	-	TGCGCCAGCAGTAGGGGATCATTAGATGGCTACACCTTC	CASSRGSLDGYTF
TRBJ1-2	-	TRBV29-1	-	TGCAGCGTTTTCAAGGAGAGGAGTGGCTACACCTTC	CSVFKERSGYTF
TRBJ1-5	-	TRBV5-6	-	TGTGCCAGCAGCCAGACCGGGAGTCAGCCCCAGCATTTT	CASSQTGSQPQHF
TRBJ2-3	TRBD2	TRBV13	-	TGTGCCAGCAGCACCACCGGGGGTAGCGGGGGGGCCGTCGGGAGCACAGATACGCAGTATTTT	CASSTTGGSGGAVGSTDTQYF
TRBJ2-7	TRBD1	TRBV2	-	TGTGCCAGCAACAACAGGGGCCCCGAGCAGTACTTC	CASNNRGPEQYF
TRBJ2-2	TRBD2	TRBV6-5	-	TGTGCCAGCAGCCCAAGCGGGGGGAGGACCGGGGAGCTGTTTTTT	CASSPSGGRTGELFF
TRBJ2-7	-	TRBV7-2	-	TGTGCCAGCAGCCCCGTCGGGGGAGCGGGCGACTACGAGCAGTACTTC	CASSPVGGAGDYEQYF
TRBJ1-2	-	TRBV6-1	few	TGTGCCAGCATTGGAAGACTGGGGAGCTATGGCTACACCTTC	CASIGRLGSYGYTF
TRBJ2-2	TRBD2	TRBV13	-	TGTGCCAGCAGCGCCGGCCCGCGGGGGGCCCACACCGGGGAGCTGTTTTTT	CASSAGPRGAHTGELFF
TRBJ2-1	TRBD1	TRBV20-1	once	TGCAGTTCCACAGGGGCCCGTGGGCAGTTCTTC	CSSTGARGQFF
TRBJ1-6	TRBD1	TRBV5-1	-	TGCGCCAGCAGCTTGGGGTGGCAGGGACAGAATTCACCCCTCCACTTT	CASSLGWQGQNSPLHF
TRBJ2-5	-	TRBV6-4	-	TGTGCCAGCCCTCCCAGGGAGACCCAGTACTTC	CASPPRETQYF
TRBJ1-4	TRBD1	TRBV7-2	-	TGTGCCAGCAGCCGGGACAGATATAATGAAAAACTGTTTTTT	CASSRDRYNEKLFF
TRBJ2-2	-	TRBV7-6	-	TGTGCCAGCAGTGTATTAACAGGGATAACCGGGGAGCTGTTTTTT	CASSVLTGITGELFF
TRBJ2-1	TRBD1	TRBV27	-	TGTGCCAGCTCAAAGCCGGGACAGGGCTACAATGAGCAGTTCTTC	CASSKPGQGYNEQFF
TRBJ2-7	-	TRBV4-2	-	TGTGCCAGCAGCCGAGACAGGGACTCGCGAGAGCAGTACTTC	CASSRDRDSREQYF
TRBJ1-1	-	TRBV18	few	TGTGCCAGCTCACCACGGCAGGGGTCTGAAGCTTTCTTT	CASSPRQGSEAFF
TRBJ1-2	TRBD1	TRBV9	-	TGTGCCAGCAGCGCTTCCGGGACAGGGGCTTCCTATGGCTACACCTTC	CASSASGTGASYGYTF
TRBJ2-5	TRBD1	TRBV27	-	TGTGCCAGCAGTTTAGTCGGGACAGTTAAAGAGACCCAGTACTTC	CASSLVGTVKETQYF
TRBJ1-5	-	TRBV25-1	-	TGTGCCAGCAGTAAAGGACAGCCCAATCAGCCCCAGCATTTT	CASSKGQPNQPQHF
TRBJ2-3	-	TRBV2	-	TGTGCCAGCCTATCGGTGCGGGAATACACAGATACGCAGTATTTT	CASLSVREYTDTQYF
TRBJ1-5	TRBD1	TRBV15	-	TGTGCCACCAGCATCACAGGGGGCTATCAGCCCCAGCATTTT	CATSITGGYQPQHF